This T cell receptor beta chain was sequenced during a study of T cell responses to AZD1222 COVID-19 vaccine. General observations from the study: Within unmutated variant regions lay the reported targets of nearly half of spike-specific TCRs. Just a handful of AZD1222 recipients were seropositive at baseline.

A remark on this clone: The antigen remains undetermined.

With 1 base removed from V and 0 bases from J, the gap between germline ends came to 6 bases. This CDR3 comprises 14 residues. Germline V CDR1 and CDR2: MNHEY, SMNVEV (reference sequence). Libraries were prepared by immunoSEQ multiplex PCR; TCRdb keeps only in-frame clonotypes and omits some of them. The sample lists about 110,000 clones; less than 95% were seen once. This clonotype was sampled from an adult who received the AZD1222 COVID-19 vaccine. The genes are TRBV27 and TRBJ1-1, with D hard to call. The sequenced sample was peripheral blood, obtained 28 days after the second AZD1222 dose. CDR3 in DNA: TGTGCCAGCAGTTTATACAGTTTGAACACTGAAGCTTTCTTT. Protein sequence: CASSLYSLNTEAFF.